A selection of T cell receptor beta chains follows, all from one sample in a study of blood T cell repertoires in COVID-19. The table came from immunoSEQ multiplex PCR; TCRdb's copy has only in-frame clones and leaves some out. The repertoire holds about 300,000 clones, roughly 89% seen once, with under 3% in the top ten. The sequencing sample was made of PBMCs or T cells enriched from blood (not recorded which). These receptors were taken from a woman aged 50 to 65 who had been exposed to COVID-19. Both conserved end residues are part of each CDR3. D genes are given only for firm matches. Not every row has a clone size; where given, it reads once, few, many or a size class.

TGTGCCAGCAGCTTAGGGGGACAGAGCGAAGCTTTCTTT	CASSLGGQSEAFF	TRBD1	.	TRBV7-8	TRBJ1-1
TGTGCCAGCAGCCCCCATTCGGAGGACAGGGCGGGAGGCTACACCTTC	CASSPHSEDRAGGYTF	TRBD1	.	TRBV3-1/TRBV3-2	TRBJ1-2
TGTGCCAGCAGCTTGGCTAGCGGGGGCCCCAAGCAGTTCTTC	CASSLASGGPKQFF	TRBD2	.	TRBV7-2	TRBJ2-1
TGTGCCAGCAGTCTACTCAGGGCAGATACGCAGTATTTT	CASSLLRADTQYF	.	.	TRBV27	TRBJ2-3
TGTGCCAGCAGCCCCTCATGGGCCTACACCGGGGAGCTGTTTTTT	CASSPSWAYTGELFF	.	.	TRBV3-1/TRBV3-2	TRBJ2-2
TGTGCCAGTAGTGTCGGACAAGGATCCTACAATGAGCAGTTCTTC	CASSVGQGSYNEQFF	.	.	TRBV19	TRBJ2-1
TGTGCCAGCAGTGAAGCGGGGACAGGGCTCTCCTCGTTGGATACGCAGTATTTT	CASSEAGTGLSSLDTQYF	TRBD1	.	TRBV2	TRBJ2-3
TGTGCCAGCAGTCACGGTGAGGGTGGCGGGGAGCTGTTTTTT	CASSHGEGGGELFF	.	.	TRBV7-2	TRBJ2-2
TGTGCCAGCTCACCAACTAGCGCATCCTACGAGCAGTACTTC	CASSPTSASYEQYF	TRBD2	.	TRBV18	TRBJ2-7
TGTGCCAGTAGCTACCAGGGAACCTTTAATGAAAAACTGTTTTTT	CASSYQGTFNEKLFF	.	.	TRBV19	TRBJ1-4
TGTGCCACCGGGGGGAAAACCGAGCAGTACTTC	CATGGKTEQYF	TRBD2	.	TRBV10-3	TRBJ2-7
TGTGCCAGCAGTGACTCCCAAGCGGGGGAGCAGTTCTTC	CASSDSQAGEQFF	TRBD2	.	TRBV6-4	TRBJ2-1
TGTGCCACCGCGGGGCTCAGGAACACCGGGGAGCTGTTTTTT	CATAGLRNTGELFF	.	.	TRBV28	TRBJ2-2
TGTGCCAGCAGTACGCGGGGGGGTGTTACTGAAGCTTTCTTT	CASSTRGGVTEAFF	.	.	TRBV6-5	TRBJ1-1
TGCGCCAGCAGGAGCGGGGGGGCGGATACGCAGTATTTT	CASRSGGADTQYF	TRBD2	.	TRBV5-1	TRBJ2-3
TGTGCCAGCTCACCAAACAGCAACTCCTACGAGCAGTACTTC	CASSPNSNSYEQYF	.	few	TRBV18	TRBJ2-7
TGTGCCAGCACCCCTGGACTGACCTCTGGAAACACCATATATTTT	CASTPGLTSGNTIYF	.	.	TRBV28	TRBJ1-3
TGTGCCAGCAGTATAAACACCAATCAGCCCCAGCATTTT	CASSINTNQPQHF	.	.	TRBV2	TRBJ1-5
TGTGCCAGCAGCTTAGAGGTCAGGGATTATGGCTACACCTTC	CASSLEVRDYGYTF	.	.	TRBV7-8	TRBJ1-2
TGTGCCAGCAGCTGGCGCACTAGTAGCTCCCTCGGGCAGTACTTC	CASSWRTSSSLGQYF	.	.	TRBV5-6	TRBJ2-7
TGCGCCAGCAGCCGAGCTCCGCAACAGGGCCAAGAGACCCAGTACTTC	CASSRAPQQGQETQYF	.	few	TRBV5-1	TRBJ2-5
TGTGCCAGCAGCCAAGTAGCGTACTCCTATAATTCACCCCTCCACTTT	CASSQVAYSYNSPLHF	.	.	TRBV3-1/TRBV3-2	TRBJ1-6
TGTGCCAGCAGCCGACTAGTTTCAGATACGCAGTATTTT	CASSRLVSDTQYF	.	.	TRBV7-9	TRBJ2-3
TGCGCCAGCAGCCGGCAGGCGGGAATAGAGGAGACCCAGTACTTC	CASSRQAGIEETQYF	.	.	TRBV5-1	TRBJ2-5
TGTGCCAGCAGCGAACAGGGTTGGACTAATGAAAAACTGTTTTTT	CASSEQGWTNEKLFF	.	.	TRBV7-2	TRBJ1-4
TGTGCCACCGCCAGCTGGCAGGGGTATGGCTACACCTTC	CATASWQGYGYTF	.	.	TRBV12-3/TRBV12-4	TRBJ1-2
TGTGCCAGCAGTTTACGGGGGTATTATGGCTACACCTTC	CASSLRGYYGYTF	.	.	TRBV12-3/TRBV12-4	TRBJ1-2
TGTGCCAGCAGCTACTCTGGACAGACCTCTGGAAACACCATATATTTT	CASSYSGQTSGNTIYF	.	.	TRBV9	TRBJ1-3
TGCGCCAGCAGCCAAGCCCCCCGGGGGGGAGTATGGTATGGCTACACCTTC	CASSQAPRGGVWYGYTF	.	.	TRBV4-1	TRBJ1-2
TGTGCCAGCAGCCCCGACTCCCTGACAGGGGTAGATGAGCAGTTCTTC	CASSPDSLTGVDEQFF	TRBD1	.	TRBV7-9	TRBJ2-1
TGTGCCAGTAAGGGGGCTGGCAATCAGCCCCAGCATTTT	CASKGAGNQPQHF	TRBD1	.	TRBV19	TRBJ1-5
TGTGCCAGTAGTACGGCGACAGGGAGGAATGGCTACACCTTC	CASSTATGRNGYTF	TRBD1	.	TRBV19	TRBJ1-2
TGTGCCAGCAGCCAATATCAGGGGTTGAATTCACCCCTCCACTTT	CASSQYQGLNSPLHF	.	.	TRBV3-1/TRBV3-2	TRBJ1-6
TGTGCCTGGATCGGGACAGGCGGTAGGTCTGAAGCTTTCTTT	CAWIGTGGRSEAFF	TRBD1	once	TRBV30	TRBJ1-1
TGTGCCAGCTCACCGATTGACAGGCCCTACGAGCAGTACTTC	CASSPIDRPYEQYF	.	.	TRBV18	TRBJ2-7
TGTGCCAGCAGCCCCGGTAATATGTACGAGCAGTACTTC	CASSPGNMYEQYF	.	.	TRBV7-2	TRBJ2-7
TGTGCCAGCAGCTTAGCGCGACAGGGGATCTACGAGCAGTACTTC	CASSLARQGIYEQYF	TRBD1	.	TRBV7-2	TRBJ2-7
TGTGCCAGCAGCAAAGTCCGGCTAGAGACCTACGAGCAGTACTTC	CASSKVRLETYEQYF	.	.	TRBV21-1	TRBJ2-7
TGTGCCATCAGTGAGGAGTTAGGGACTGACTCGTTCTTC	CAISEELGTDSFF	.	.	TRBV10-3	TRBJ2-1
TGTGCTAGTGGTTTGGGACAGGGTCATGAAGCTTTCTTT	CASGLGQGHEAFF	TRBD1	once	TRBV12-5	TRBJ1-1
TGTGCCAGCTCCCCGGGACAGGACTTCTATGGCTACACCTTC	CASSPGQDFYGYTF	TRBD1	.	TRBV18	TRBJ1-2
TGTGCCAGTAGTATAGAAAGGCGACAGCCTTTACATTTT	CASSIERRQPLHF	.	once	TRBV19	TRBJ1-5
TGTGCCAGCAGCTTAAGTATTGGGGGAGGGGTTCATGGCTACACCTTC	CASSLSIGGGVHGYTF	.	.	TRBV7-6	TRBJ1-2